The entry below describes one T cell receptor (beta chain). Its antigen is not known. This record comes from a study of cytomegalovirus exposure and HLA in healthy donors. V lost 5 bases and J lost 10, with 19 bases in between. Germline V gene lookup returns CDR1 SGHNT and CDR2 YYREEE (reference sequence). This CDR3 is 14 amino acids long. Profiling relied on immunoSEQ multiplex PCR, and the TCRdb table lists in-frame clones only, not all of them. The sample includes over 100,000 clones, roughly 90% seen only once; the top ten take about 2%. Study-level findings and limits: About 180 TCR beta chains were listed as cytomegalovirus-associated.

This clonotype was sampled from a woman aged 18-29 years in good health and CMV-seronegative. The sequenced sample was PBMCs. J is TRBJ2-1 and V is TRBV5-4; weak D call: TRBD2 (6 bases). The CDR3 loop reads CASSRPVGGGEQFF. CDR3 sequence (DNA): TGTGCCAGCAGTCGCCCGGTGGGGGGAGGCGAGCAGTTCTTC.